The 31 T cell receptor beta chains given below trace back to one sample, sequenced in a study of CD8 T cells in Susac syndrome. Roughly 0.5 to 1 ug RNA was reverse transcribed with random hexamers. TCRdb processed the immunoSEQ multiplex PCR reads anew with MiXCR; each CDR3 protein has one entry. The sample has roughly 190,000 distinct CDR3 sequences, about 94% seen once. Sequenced input: CD4+ T cells from PBMCs. These receptors were taken from a human donor in good health.

The chain carries TRBV7-2 and TRBJ1-4; 9 bases line up with TRBD1. The J segment lost 4 bases and the V segment lost 5 bases, leaving 8 bases of the junction unmatched. The CDR3 is made up of 16 amino acids. Germline assignment: CDR1 SGHTA and CDR2 FQGNSA. CDR3 amino acids: CASSVQGAQNNEKLFF. CDR3 in DNA: TGTGCCAGCAGCGTACAGGGGGCGCAGAATAATGAAAAACTGTTTTTT.

This clonotype was seen a single time. The chain couples TRBV20-1 to TRBJ1-1; D gene unclear. This CDR3 is built from 13 residues. With 5 bases removed from V and 1 base from J, the gap between germline ends came to 11 bases. Germline lookup yields CDR1 DFQATT and CDR2 SNEGSKA (reference sequence). For the CDR3, the DNA is TGCAGTGCTCGGAAGACTTCGAACACTGAAGCTTTCTTT. Protein: CSARKTSNTEAFF.

This clonotype has just one count. This sequence joins TRBV15 and TRBJ2-5; TRBD1 aligns across 8 bases. Germline V gives CDR1 LNHNV, CDR2 YYDKDF (reference sequence). The CDR3 totals 13 residues. V lost 6 bases and J lost 5; bases outside the gene matches: 5. The CDR3: CATSMTGAETQYF. In DNA form, the CDR3 reads TGTGCCACCAGTATGACAGGGGCTGAGACCCAGTACTTC.

This sequence joins TRBV12-3 or TRBV12-4 and TRBJ1-2, with D tentatively TRBD1 (5 bases). The CDR3 consists of 14 residues. Trimming cost V 0 bases and J 8 bases, with 13 bases left between them. The CDR3 region has the DNA TGTGCCAGCAGTTTAGCGCTGACAGTCGGAGGCTACACCTTC. This sequence encodes CASSLALTVGGYTF.

The rearrangement links TRBV29-1 to TRBJ2-1; the D is unclear. This CDR3 region has 14 residues. Germline CDR1 SQVTM, CDR2 ANQGSEA. The ends were cut back, 7 bases at V and 4 bases at J, with 17 bases in the middle. This CDR3 is CSAPSAYLYNEQFF. The CDR3 DNA sequence: TGCAGCGCCCCCTCAGCGTATCTGTACAATGAGCAGTTCTTC.

J is TRBJ2-7 and V is TRBV20-1, with a tentative D call TRBD2 (5 bases). The germline CDR1 and CDR2 sequences are DFQATT and SNEGSKA (reference sequence). The ends were cut back, 6 bases at V and 3 bases at J, with 18 bases in the middle. The CDR3 contains 14 residues. The CDR3 coding sequence is TGCAGTGCCGCTGATGGTGCCCGGGGCTACGAGCAGTACTTC. Translation gives CSAADGARGYEQYF.

The DNA of the CDR3 is TGTGCCAGCAGCCGTAGTGGCAGGGCGGAAGGTACAGATACGCAGTATTTT. Its protein is CASSRSGRAEGTDTQYF. V is TRBV4-2 and J is TRBJ2-3; a possible D gene is TRBD1 (5 bases). CDR1 and CDR2 (germline): LGHNA, YNFKEQ. This CDR3 contains 17 residues. The ends were cut back, 4 bases at V and 3 bases at J, with 20 bases in the middle.

This chain connects TRBV29-1 to TRBJ1-1; tentatively, D is TRBD1 (5 bases). CDR3 length: 13 amino acids. In germline, CDR1 is SQVTM, CDR2 ANQGSEA. Trimming stripped 6 bases from V and 1 base from J, with 12 bases between. CDR3 region: CSVLAGGNTEAFF. The DNA of the CDR3 is TGCAGCGTCCTAGCGGGGGGGAACACTGAAGCTTTCTTT.

The chain has TRBV15 and TRBJ1-4; 7 bases map to TRBD1. V shed 1 base, J shed 8 bases, and the junction held 4 bases outside the gene matches. In germline, CDR1 is LNHNV, CDR2 YYDKDF (reference sequence). The CDR3 runs 14 residues. CDR3 protein: CATSRAGGGEKLFF. As DNA, the CDR3 is TGTGCCACCAGCAGAGCAGGGGGAGGGGAAAAACTGTTTTTT.

This chain uses TRBV12-3 or TRBV12-4 with TRBJ2-1; 13 bases line up with TRBD2. The junction had 6 bases not matched to a gene; V was cut back by 7 bases and J by 9 bases. CDR3 length equals 14 residues. CDR3 protein: CASTGLAGDSEQFF. The CDR3 DNA is TGTGCCAGCACCGGACTAGCGGGAGACTCTGAGCAGTTCTTC.

V gene TRBV7-3 combines with J gene TRBJ2-7; D possibly corresponds to TRBD1 (5 bases). V was pared by 4 bases and J by 3 bases, with 13 bases between. Germline CDR1 is SGHTA and CDR2 is FQGTGA. This CDR3 contains 14 residues. The CDR3 is CASSSTGISYEQYF. The DNA of the CDR3 is TGTGCCAGCAGCTCCACAGGAATAAGCTACGAGCAGTACTTC.

V is TRBV20-1 and J is TRBJ2-3; tentatively, D is TRBD2 (6 bases). The CDR3 covers 16 residues. V was trimmed by 1 base and J by 1 base, leaving 15 bases between them. CDR1 is DFQATT and CDR2 is SNEGSKA in the germline V gene (reference sequence). The CDR3 sequence is CSARVGWASGTDTQYF. DNA of the CDR3: TGCAGTGCTAGAGTAGGTTGGGCTAGCGGCACAGATACGCAGTATTTT.

This sequence joins TRBV7-9 and TRBJ2-5, with D possibly being TRBD2 (6 bases). The length of the CDR3 is 14 residues. Germline CDR1 is SEHNR and CDR2 is FQNEAQ (reference sequence). V shed 4 bases and J shed 13 bases, with 22 bases lying between them. CDR3 DNA: TGTGCCAGCAGCTCACCGACCCTAGCGACCCTTTCGTACTTC. This translates into CASSSPTLATLSYF.

The V call is TRBV29-1, the J call TRBJ1-1, with TRBD1 identical over 9 bases. Germline V lookup: CDR1 SQVTM, CDR2 ANQGSEA. Losses at the gene ends were 2 bases for V and 4 bases for J; bases not matched to a gene: 2. The CDR3 loop spans 13 amino acids. This CDR3 reads CSVEQTGGTEAFF. The CDR3 nucleotides read TGCAGCGTTGAACAGACAGGGGGCACTGAAGCTTTCTTT.

The chain carries TRBV7-2 and TRBJ2-7; 7 bases match TRBD2. The V gene's germline CDR1 is SGHTA and CDR2 FQGNSA. The junction had 11 bases not matched to a gene; V was cut back by 5 bases and J by 10 bases. The CDR3 contains 13 residues. CDR3 amino acids: CASSLRSGREQYF. For the CDR3, the DNA is TGTGCCAGCAGCCTACGATCGGGGAGGGAACAGTACTTC.

The rearrangement joins TRBV29-1 to TRBJ2-1; 13 nucleotides align to TRBD2. CDR1 is SQVTM and CDR2 is ANQGSEA in the germline V gene. V trimming: 5 bases; J trimming: 14 bases; junction bases outside the gene matches: 9. This CDR3 is built from 13 residues. CDR3 region: CSVTGLAGPLEFF. The CDR3 nucleotides are TGCAGCGTTACGGGACTAGCGGGGCCTTTGGAGTTCTTC.

The CDR3 DNA is TGTGCCAGCTCACGTGGGAGTCGGGACACCGGGGAGCTGTTTTTT. Encoded protein: CASSRGSRDTGELFF. This sequence joins TRBV18 and TRBJ2-2; a possible D gene is TRBD2 (5 bases). This CDR3 comprises 15 residues. V was clipped by 4 bases and J by 3 bases, with 12 bases between them. Germline assignment: CDR1 KGHSH and CDR2 LQKENI.

The chain employs TRBV24-1 and TRBJ2-1; D is possibly TRBD2 (6 bases). From germline, CDR1 is KGHDR and CDR2 SFDVKD. The V and J ends lost 0 bases and 3 bases respectively, with 11 bases between them. CDR3 length: 16 residues. The DNA for the CDR3 is TGTGCCACCAGTGATTTGCAGGGCGGGAACTACAATGAGCAGTTCTTC. This sequence encodes CATSDLQGGNYNEQFF.

This sequence joins TRBV30 and TRBJ1-5; 7 bases match TRBD1. Trimming at V came to 2 bases and at J to 1 base, leaving 2 bases not matched to a gene. CDR1 and CDR2 from the germline V gene are GTSNPN and SVGIG (reference sequence). This CDR3 region has 14 residues. The CDR3 sequence: CAWSRGQSNQPQHF. CDR3 bases: TGTGCCTGGAGTCGGGGACAGAGCAATCAGCCCCAGCATTTT.

The chain couples TRBV7-6 to TRBJ2-1, with D unclear. The V end lost 8 bases, the J end lost 5 bases, and 10 bases lay between the germline ends. Per the germline V gene, CDR1 is SGHVS and CDR2 is FNYEAQ. The CDR3 covers 12 residues. The CDR3 DNA sequence: TGTGCCAGCCTGACGTGGGACAATGAGCAGTTCTTC. As protein: CASLTWDNEQFF.

The chain links TRBV24-1 to TRBJ2-5, with a weak D call TRBD2 (6 bases). Deletions cut 7 bases from V and 0 bases from J, with 20 bases between. The CDR3 is 17 residues long. The germline V gene encodes CDR1 KGHDR and CDR2 SFDVKD. CDR3 sequence (DNA): TGTGCCACCAGCGCCCTCCCGACTGGCGGGGACCAAGAGACCCAGTACTTC. Amino acid sequence: CATSALPTGGDQETQYF.

The gene calls are TRBV3-1 and TRBJ2-4; 7 bases map to TRBD2. With 1 base clipped from V and 6 bases from J, the junction kept 3 bases outside the gene matches. The CDR3 runs 14 residues. Germline CDR1 LGHDT, CDR2 YNNKEL (reference sequence). The CDR3 nucleotides read TGTGCCAGCAGCCAAGTCGCTAGCGGAAACATTCAGTACTTC. This gives the protein CASSQVASGNIQYF. Full variable domain (rest looked up from reference TRBV3-1 and TRBJ2-4): DTAVSQTPKYLVTQMGNDKSIKCEQNLGHDTMYWYKQDSKKFLKIMFSYNNKELIINETVPNRFSPKSPDKAHLNLHINSLELGDSAVYFCASSQVASGNIQYFGAGTRLSVL.

The chain links TRBV6-6 to TRBJ1-5; D might be TRBD1 (6 bases). The V and J ends lost 5 bases and 3 bases respectively, with 11 bases between them. CDR3 length: 14 amino acids. From germline, CDR1 is MNHNY and CDR2 SVGAGI (reference sequence). CDR3 protein: CASSLRDTNQPQHF. The CDR3 nucleotides read TGTGCCAGCAGTCTCCGGGACACCAATCAGCCCCAGCATTTT.

V and J are TRBV29-1 and TRBJ2-1, with D perhaps TRBD1 or TRBD2 (6 bases each). V lost 6 bases and J 8 bases, leaving 14 bases between the germline ends. The CDR3 totals 12 residues. Germline V gene sequence: CDR1 SQVTM, CDR2 ANQGSEA. The CDR3 coding sequence is TGCAGCGTGGGACGGGGGCGCGATGAGCAGTTCTTC. Translation: CSVGRGRDEQFF.

The sample holds one count of this clonotype. The J gene is TRBJ2-6, the V gene TRBV15, with D maybe TRBD2 (5 bases). V lost 7 bases, J lost 3 bases, and 13 bases lay in between. The CDR3 is 15 amino acids. CDR1 is LNHNV, CDR2 YYDKDF, per germline (reference sequence). The CDR3 is CATTPGSFGANVLTF. The CDR3 DNA follows: TGTGCCACCACGCCGGGGTCGTTTGGGGCCAACGTCCTGACTTTC.

The chain uses TRBV20-1 and TRBJ2-1, with TRBD1 as a possible D gene (5 bases). V was trimmed by 2 bases and J by 0 bases, leaving 8 bases between them. CDR3 length: 14 residues. In germline, CDR1 is DFQATT, CDR2 SNEGSKA (reference sequence). The CDR3: CSARRRGSYNEQFF. The CDR3 DNA sequence: TGCAGTGCTAGAAGAAGGGGCTCCTACAATGAGCAGTTCTTC.

J is TRBJ2-3 and V is TRBV29-1; 10 bases fit TRBD2. The J segment lost 5 bases and the V segment lost 6 bases, leaving 17 bases of the junction unmatched. CDR3 length equals 17 residues. Germline V gene lookup returns CDR1 SQVTM and CDR2 ANQGSEA. The CDR3 DNA reads as TGCAGCGTCGCTCTAGCGGGAGAGACTTGGCTCGTAGATACGCAGTATTTT. It codes for CSVALAGETWLVDTQYF.

This chain uses TRBV28 with TRBJ2-1; 12 positions agree with TRBD2. This CDR3 is built from 16 residues. The germline CDR1 and CDR2 sequences are MDHEN and SYDVKM. The V and J ends lost 3 bases and 9 bases, in that order; junction bases with no gene match: 9. The CDR3 DNA reads as TGTGCCAGCAGTTTGACTAGCGGGAGCCGCCTGGGTGAGCAGTTCTTC. Translating it yields CASSLTSGSRLGEQFF.

The gene calls are TRBV20-1 and TRBJ2-2, with 10 bases identical to TRBD2. Germline V gives CDR1 DFQATT, CDR2 SNEGSKA (reference sequence). There are 17 residues in the CDR3. V lost 0 bases to trimming and J lost 4 bases; unmatched junction nucleotides: 8. In DNA form, the CDR3 reads TGCAGTGCTAGAGAATCGGTGCTAGCGGGAGCCACCGGGGAGCTGTTTTTT. Residues: CSARESVLAGATGELFF.

In DNA, the CDR3 is TGTGCCAGCACCAGGGACAGGAGGAGTAACGAGCAGTACTTC. The encoded protein is CASTRDRRSNEQYF. The chain links TRBV14 to TRBJ2-7; TRBD1 matches 8 bases. V gave up 7 bases and J gave up 5 bases; unmatched junction bases: 10. CDR1 is SGHDN and CDR2 is FVKESK in the germline V gene. The CDR3 sequence is 14 residues long.

This clonotype has a handful of counts. J is TRBJ1-1 and V is TRBV14; D remains unclear. The CDR3 is 13 amino acids. The V end was cut by 4 bases, the J end by 0 bases, with 6 bases between. In germline, CDR1 is SGHDN, CDR2 FVKESK. The CDR3: CASSPRMNTEAFF. Written as DNA, the CDR3 is TGTGCCAGCAGCCCCAGGATGAACACTGAAGCTTTCTTT.